This T cell receptor beta chain was sequenced during a study of shared clonotypes between healthy human individuals. Overall study findings and caveats: Generation probability values for non-shared clonotypes were lower than those for clonotypes shared by all four donors.

Every subset had its genomic DNA shared out evenly among several immunoSEQ plates. Each replicate PCR on the sorted subsets used about 220 ng DNA (approximately 33,000 T cell genomes). The table came from immunoSEQ multiplex PCR; TCRdb's copy has only in-frame clones and leaves some out. The sample carries hundreds of thousands of clones, about 96% recorded once. The V gene end was trimmed by 4 bases and the J gene end by 5 bases; junction bases not matched to a gene: 8. The length of the CDR3 is 15 residues. CDR1 MGHRA and CDR2 YSYEKL come from the germline V gene. The donors, healthy adults who were HIV-negative, had experienced no recent acute infections or vaccinations. Remarks on this clone: Its antigen is not identified.

This clonotype was sampled from a woman aged 25 to 39 in good health. V usage is TRBV4-1 and J usage is TRBJ2-5; 9 nucleotides match TRBD2. Sequencing was performed on naive CD4+ T cells sorted from blood. Subset meaning: CD45RA+ positively selected. The CDR3 reads CASSLSGSGWETQYF. For the CDR3, the DNA is TGCGCCAGCAGCCTTAGCGGGAGTGGTTGGGAGACCCAGTACTTC.